One T cell receptor (beta chain) is described in this entry. The data belong to a study of blood T cell repertoires in COVID-19. As for the study in general: PBMCs, B-cell-depleted T cells, or T cells provided the cDNA or gDNA that made up the material.

Original data processing: Reference gene primer amplification gave estimated nucleated cell counts. Profiling relied on immunoSEQ multiplex PCR, and the TCRdb table lists in-frame clones only, not all of them. V, J and clone size reflect that table, while D and trimming were determined from the DNA. The profile shows fewer than 65,000 clones, 70% to 85% of them singletons. Deletions cut 4 bases from V and 4 bases from J, with 8 bases between. CDR3 size: 14 residues. Germline V lookup: CDR1 SGHAT, CDR2 FQDESV (reference sequence). Sequencing used peripheral blood. This clonotype originated in a man between 65 and 85 years old with acute or convalescent COVID-19. This chain uses TRBV11-1 with TRBJ2-6, with D perhaps matching TRBD2 (6 bases). This chain's CDR3 is CASSSRGGANVLTF. The CDR3 DNA is TGTGCCAGCAGCTCCCGGGGGGGGGCCAACGTCCTGACTTTC.